This T cell receptor (beta chain) was sequenced in a study of cytomegalovirus exposure and HLA in healthy donors. As concerns this clone: Antigen unknown.

Use of 60 Vbeta and 13 Jbeta primers characterized the PCR. Repertoires were generated with immunoSEQ multiplex PCR, while TCRdb's copy carries only in-frame clones and drops some. The repertoire includes some 210,000 clones, 75% to 90% of them detected once, and roughly 1.3% sits in the top ten. Study-wide results and limits: Many donors shared some public TCRs, even though most TCR sequences were rare. Analyzed later, most CMV-associated TCR beta chains appeared HLA-restricted.

This CDR3 has 15 amino acids. The V and J ends lost 0 bases and 8 bases respectively, with 14 bases between them. Germline CDR1 LNHNV, CDR2 YYDKDF (reference sequence). V and J are TRBV15 and TRBJ2-1; a possible D gene is TRBD2 (5 bases). Input material: PBMCs. The receptor's source is a man aged 25 to 45 in good health and CMV-seronegative. The CDR3 spells CATSRDPGIGYEQFF. In DNA, the CDR3 is TGTGCCACCAGCAGAGATCCCGGGATTGGCTATGAGCAGTTCTTC.